These 29 T cell receptor beta chains came from one sample sequenced in a study of T cell changes during pregnancy in multiple sclerosis (dated by TCRdb to the late 2010s). The library was prepared using the immunoSEQ multiplex PCR assay. TCRdb carries this immuneACCESS record with in-frame sequences only. Its versions omit some clonotypes, under half of them owing to an unresolved V gene in the studies checked, with the rest unexplained. The sample data list around 83,000 clones, and 75% to 95% of these were observed just once. Approximately 0.47% of the sample rests with the top ten. The material sequenced was CD4+ T cells from peripheral blood mononuclear cells, taken in the second trimester of pregnancy. The source of these receptors is a female donor with multiple sclerosis, enrolled in a pregnancy study.

This clone has a single count. This rearrangement joins TRBV11-3 to TRBJ2-3, with TRBD2 matching 11 bases. The V segment lost 5 bases and the J segment 1 base; nucleotides outside the gene matches: 5. The germline gives CDR1 SGHNT, CDR2 YENEEA. The CDR3 is 16 amino acids. CDR3 sequence (DNA): TGTGCCAGCAGCCTTGGGACTAGCGGACGCACAGATACGCAGTATTTT. This encodes CASSLGTSGRTDTQYF.

This clone was observed once. The chain uses TRBV29-1 and TRBJ1-1, with 8 bases identical to TRBD1. CDR1 is SQVTM, CDR2 ANQGSEA, per germline. The CDR3 is 12 amino acids. The J segment lost 4 bases and the V segment lost 6 bases, leaving 4 bases of the junction unmatched. The chain's CDR3 is CSVTGVGTEAFF. CDR3 coding DNA: TGCAGCGTGACAGGGGTCGGCACTGAAGCTTTCTTT. The full variable domain, completed using reference TRBV29-1 and TRBJ1-1, is SAVISQKPSRDICQRGTSLTIQCQVDSQVTMMFWYRQQPGQSLTLIATANQGSEATYESGFVIDKFPISRPNLTFSTLTVSNMSPEDSSIYLCSVTGVGTEAFFGQGTRLTVV.

The CDR3 region has the DNA TGTGCCAGCAGCACACCAGGGGATGGCTACACCTTC. It yields the protein CASSTPGDGYTF. The chain links TRBV9 to TRBJ1-2; the D gene is possibly TRBD1 (6 bases). V gave up 4 bases and J gave up 6 bases, with 10 bases separating them. The CDR3 covers 12 residues. Germline V gene lookup returns CDR1 SGDLS and CDR2 YYNGEE.

This clone was found a few times. The rearrangement links TRBV2 to TRBJ1-1; TRBD1 matches at 7 bases. CDR1 SNHLY and CDR2 FYNNEI come from the germline V gene. The J segment lost 4 bases and the V segment lost 7 bases, leaving 9 bases of the junction unmatched. This CDR3 contains 14 residues. As DNA, the CDR3 is TGTGCCAGCACTTACGACAGGGTGCCCACTGAAGCTTTCTTT. It is translated as CASTYDRVPTEAFF. The variable domain in full, with the rest retrieved from reference TRBV2 and TRBJ1-1, is EPEVTQTPSHQVTQMGQEVILRCVPISNHLYFYWYRQILGQKVEFLVSFYNNEISEKSEIFDDQFSVERPDGSNFTLKIRSTKLEDSAMYFCASTYDRVPTEAFFGQGTRLTVV.

Only one count was recorded for this clone. This rearrangement joins TRBV9 to TRBJ2-1, with a tentative D call TRBD2 (5 bases). V dropped 2 bases and J dropped 5 bases, with 8 bases sitting between them. Per the germline V gene, CDR1 is SGDLS and CDR2 is YYNGEE. The CDR3 has 13 amino acids. As DNA, the CDR3 is TGTGCCAGCAGCGTCACTAGAGACAATGAGCAGTTCTTC. Its translation: CASSVTRDNEQFF. Full variable domain (remainder filled in from reference TRBV9 and TRBJ2-1): DSGVTQTPKHLITATGQRVTLRCSPRSGDLSVYWYQQSLDQGLQFLIQYYNGEERAKGNILERFSAQQFPDLHSELNLSSLELGDSALYFCASSVTRDNEQFFGPGTRLTVL.

The V call is TRBV2, the J call TRBJ2-7; maybe TRBD2 (5 bases). The CDR3 runs 12 residues. The V gene's germline CDR1 is SNHLY and CDR2 FYNNEI. V was cut by 6 bases and J by 5 bases, with 11 bases left in between. The CDR3 bases are TGTGCCAGCAGGCGAGCGCGGGACGAGCAGTACTTC. This encodes CASRRARDEQYF. Using reference TRBV2 and TRBJ2-7 for the parts outside the CDR3, the full variable domain is EPEVTQTPSHQVTQMGQEVILRCVPISNHLYFYWYRQILGQKVEFLVSFYNNEISEKSEIFDDQFSVERPDGSNFTLKIRSTKLEDSAMYFCASRRARDEQYFGPGTRLTVT.

This chain joins TRBV28 and TRBJ2-7; 7 nucleotides line up with TRBD2. CDR1 and CDR2 from the germline V gene are MDHEN and SYDVKM. The V segment lost 8 bases and the J segment 5 bases; nucleotides outside the gene matches: 15. CDR3 length equals 15 residues. CDR3 protein: CASVPLGRENNEQYF. As DNA, the CDR3 is TGTGCCAGCGTCCCCCTAGGGAGGGAGAACAACGAGCAGTACTTC.

The CDR3 DNA is TGTGCCAGCTCAAGACAGGGTTTTCCCGATGCTGAAGCTTTCTTT. It specifies CASSRQGFPDAEAFF. The V and J genes are TRBV18 and TRBJ1-1; 7 bases fit TRBD1. This CDR3 contains 15 residues. After removal of 5 bases from V and 6 bases from J, the junction contained 12 bases not matched to a gene. Germline CDR1 and CDR2: KGHSH and LQKENI.

The DNA of the CDR3 is TGTGCCAGCAGCTTTGGACAGGGGGCGAATTCACCCCTCCACTTT. It yields the protein CASSFGQGANSPLHF. V is TRBV11-2 and J is TRBJ1-6; the match to TRBD1 covers 11 bases. V shed 3 bases and J 7 bases; nucleotides not matched to a gene: 2. Germline V gene data show CDR1 as SGHAT and CDR2 as FQNNGV. CDR3 length equals 15 residues.

This CDR3 reads CASSFTSGGTYEQYF. As DNA, the CDR3 is TGCGCCAGCAGCTTTACTTCGGGAGGGACCTACGAGCAGTACTTC. This chain uses TRBV5-1 with TRBJ2-7, with TRBD2 matching over 8 bases. The germline CDR1 and CDR2 sequences are SGHRS and YFSETQ. There are 15 residues in the CDR3. Unmatched junction bases numbered 6, after V lost 2 bases and J lost 2 bases. The whole variable domain, filled in from reference TRBV5-1 and TRBJ2-7, reads KAGVTQTPRYLIKTRGQQVTLSCSPISGHRSVSWYQQTPGQGLQFLFEYFSETQRNKGNFPGRFSGRQFSNSRSEMNVSTLELGDSALYLCASSFTSGGTYEQYFGPGTRLTVT.

The chain has TRBV4-2 and TRBJ1-6; D remains ambiguous. With 1 base removed from V and 0 bases from J, the gap between germline ends came to 7 bases. This CDR3 spans 16 amino acids. Germline V gene lookup returns CDR1 LGHNA and CDR2 YNFKEQ. The CDR3 protein is CASSQGLSSYNSPLHF. In DNA, the CDR3 is TGTGCCAGCAGCCAAGGTCTTAGCTCCTATAATTCACCCCTCCACTTT.

This clone was seen a handful of times. The chain uses TRBV28 and TRBJ1-1; 7 positions agree with TRBD1. CDR1 and CDR2 (germline): MDHEN, SYDVKM. V gave up 3 bases and J gave up 10 bases; unmatched junction bases: 11. The CDR3 covers 14 residues. The CDR3 DNA reads as TGTGCCAGCAGTTTTATGATGGGACAGTATCGAGCTTTCTTT. It specifies CASSFMMGQYRAFF.

The CDR3 DNA sequence: TGTGCCAGCAGTTTAGGAACAGGGCCCCGTGAGCAGTACTTC. Its translation is CASSLGTGPREQYF. This chain links TRBV28 with TRBJ2-7; D may be TRBD1 (6 bases). Trimming removed 2 bases at V and 7 bases at J, with 15 bases between. This CDR3 region has 14 residues. Germline CDR1 reads MDHEN; CDR2 reads SYDVKM.

This chain connects TRBV2 to TRBJ1-4, with 9 bases identical to TRBD1. Germline V gene sequence: CDR1 SNHLY, CDR2 FYNNEI. The CDR3 has 16 amino acids. V was pared by 3 bases and J by 8 bases, with 10 bases of the junction left unmatched. The CDR3 protein is CASSDPSTGGKEKLFF. CDR3 DNA: TGTGCCAGCAGTGATCCCTCGACAGGGGGGAAGGAAAAACTGTTTTTT.

The rearrangement links TRBV5-4 to TRBJ2-5; 9 bases are shared with TRBD1. The V gene's germline CDR1 is SGHNT and CDR2 YYREEE (reference sequence). The length of the CDR3 is 15 residues. J lost 5 bases, V lost 0 bases, and 5 bases had no gene match. CDR3 sequence: CASSLGTGAFETQYF. The CDR3, as DNA: TGTGCCAGCAGCTTGGGGACAGGGGCGTTTGAGACCCAGTACTTC. The whole variable domain, filled in from reference TRBV5-4 and TRBJ2-5, reads ETGVTQSPTHLIKTRGQQVTLRCSSQSGHNTVSWYQQALGQGPQFIFQYYREEENGRGNFPPRFSGLQFPNYSSELNVNALELDDSALYLCASSLGTGAFETQYFGPGTRLLVL.

The V and J genes are TRBV27 and TRBJ1-1; unclear D gene. The CDR3 is 13 amino acids. Germline CDR1 reads MNHEY; CDR2 reads SMNVEV (reference sequence). The germline V and J ends were trimmed by 2 bases and 11 bases, with 15 bases remaining between them. The CDR3 DNA reads TGTGCCAGCAGTTTAAGCTCCGGGGTTGGGGCTTTCTTT. As protein: CASSLSSGVGAFF.

This rearrangement joins TRBV19 to TRBJ2-2; weak D call: TRBD2 (7 bases). CDR3 length: 15 residues. Germline V gene lookup returns CDR1 LNHDA and CDR2 SQIVND (reference sequence). Trimming removed 4 bases from V and 2 bases from J, with 11 bases in between. This chain's CDR3 is CASSRRGTNTGELFF. CDR3 bases: TGTGCCAGTAGTAGGCGGGGGACAAACACCGGGGAGCTGTTTTTT. Using reference TRBV19 and TRBJ2-2 for the parts outside the CDR3, the full variable domain is DGGITQSPKYLFRKEGQNVTLSCEQNLNHDAMYWYRQDPGQGLRLIYYSQIVNDFQKGDIAEGYSVSREKKESFPLTVTSAQKNPTAFYLCASSRRGTNTGELFFGEGSRLTVL.

This chain connects TRBV7-8 to TRBJ1-1; 8 positions agree with TRBD1. The CDR3 is made up of 14 amino acids. CDR1 and CDR2 from the germline V gene are SGHVS and FQNEAQ. Trimming at V came to 6 bases and at J to 0 bases, leaving 3 bases not matched to a gene. CDR3 loop: CASRQTGVNTEAFF. The CDR3 DNA reads TGTGCCAGCAGGCAGACAGGGGTGAACACTGAAGCTTTCTTT.

The V call is TRBV7-2, the J call TRBJ2-6; D uncertain. The V end was cut by 1 base, the J end by 2 bases, with 12 bases between. Germline assignment: CDR1 SGHTA and CDR2 FQGNSA. The CDR3 sequence is 17 residues long. DNA of the CDR3: TGTGCCAGCAGCTTAGGCGGCATATCTGCTGGGGCCAACGTCCTGACTTTC. It codes for CASSLGGISAGANVLTF.

This chain connects TRBV12-5 to TRBJ2-7, with D possibly TRBD2 on 5 matching bases. The CDR3 length is 17 residues. The germline CDR1 and CDR2 sequences are LGHNT and FRNRAP. V lost 0 bases to trimming and J lost 1 base, with 16 bases between them. The CDR3 bases are TGTGCTAGTGGTTTGGTCGTTGCTGGATCGGGATCCTACGAGCAGTACTTC. Protein: CASGLVVAGSGSYEQYF.

The chain is built from TRBV7-9 and TRBJ1-2; D is perhaps TRBD1 (6 bases). This CDR3 comprises 13 residues. The germline CDR1 and CDR2 sequences are SEHNR and FQNEAQ (reference sequence). V lost 5 bases to trimming and J lost 8 bases, with 15 bases between them. CDR3 sequence reads: CASSAQGVDGYTF. The CDR3 DNA is TGTGCCAGCAGCGCACAGGGAGTCGACGGCTACACCTTC. Full variable domain (rest looked up from reference TRBV7-9 and TRBJ1-2): DTGVSQNPRHKITKRGQNVTFRCDPISEHNRLYWYRQTLGQGPEFLTYFQNEAQLEKSRLLSDRFSAERPKGSFSTLEIQRTEQGDSAMYLCASSAQGVDGYTFGSGTRLTVV.

This chain joins TRBV4-1 and TRBJ1-2, with a tentative D call TRBD1 (6 bases). This CDR3 contains 15 residues. V gave up 0 bases and J gave up 2 bases, with 10 bases separating them. The V gene's germline CDR1 is MGHRA and CDR2 YSYEKL. CDR3 in DNA: TGCGCCAGCAGCCAAGAAGCGGGGACAAACTATGGCTACACCTTC. Translation gives CASSQEAGTNYGYTF.

V and J are TRBV11-2 and TRBJ1-6, with 8 bases that match TRBD1. This CDR3 has 15 amino acids. The V gene's germline CDR1 is SGHAT and CDR2 FQNNGV. Unmatched junction bases numbered 7, after V lost 5 bases and J lost 7 bases. Here the CDR3 DNA reads TGTGCCAGCAGCCCTGACAGGGGAATCAATTCACCCCTCCACTTT. This sequence encodes CASSPDRGINSPLHF.

The CDR3 is CAWSQGQGAKDTQYF. The CDR3 DNA follows: TGTGCCTGGAGTCAAGGACAGGGGGCAAAAGATACGCAGTATTTT. The rearrangement links TRBV30 to TRBJ2-3; 11 nucleotides line up with TRBD1. Germline CDR1 GTSNPN, CDR2 SVGIG (reference sequence). The CDR3 extends over 15 amino acids. The junction had 6 bases not matched to a gene; V was cut back by 2 bases and J by 5 bases. Full variable domain (missing parts from reference TRBV30 and TRBJ2-3): SQTIHQWPATLVQPVGSPLSLECTVEGTSNPNLYWYRQAAGRGLQLLFYSVGIGQISSEVPQNLSASRPQDRQFILSSKKLLLSDSGFYLCAWSQGQGAKDTQYFGPGTRLTVL.

CDR3 protein: CASRIGDSNEKLFF. The CDR3 bases are TGTGCCAGCAGGATAGGGGACAGTAATGAAAAACTGTTTTTT. This chain uses TRBV6-1 with TRBJ1-4; 7 bases are a match to TRBD1. V was pared by 6 bases and J by 4 bases, with 5 bases of the junction left unmatched. The CDR3 consists of 14 residues. Germline loops: CDR1 MNHNS, CDR2 SASEGT.

The V and J genes are TRBV15 and TRBJ1-1; D is unclear. Germline CDR1 is LNHNV and CDR2 is YYDKDF (reference sequence). The CDR3 contains 11 residues. The V end was cut by 7 bases, the J end by 4 bases, with 7 bases between. The CDR3 loop is CATNRVTEAFF. The CDR3 nucleotides are TGTGCCACCAACCGAGTCACTGAAGCTTTCTTT.

The rearrangement links TRBV30 to TRBJ1-1; D may be TRBD1 (5 bases). This CDR3 comprises 18 residues. V lost 2 bases and J 8 bases, leaving 30 bases between the germline ends. Germline CDR1 and CDR2: GTSNPN and SVGIG (reference sequence). DNA for the CDR3: TGTGCCTGGAGTAAATTTTCGACAGTCGTCTCCCCTACTGACGAAGCTTTCTTT. It translates to CAWSKFSTVVSPTDEAFF.

The chain employs TRBV11-2 and TRBJ1-2; TRBD1 matches 7 bases. Germline V gene lookup returns CDR1 SGHAT and CDR2 FQNNGV. The ends lost 5 bases at V and 2 bases at J; junction bases unmatched: 5. This CDR3 contains 14 residues. CDR3: CASSLQTGNYGYTF. In DNA form, the CDR3 reads TGTGCCAGCAGCCTCCAGACAGGGAACTATGGCTACACCTTC.

The chain uses TRBV30 and TRBJ2-7; D is uncertain. Trimming removed 3 bases at V and 6 bases at J, with 15 bases between. Germline assignment: CDR1 GTSNPN and CDR2 SVGIG (reference sequence). The CDR3 has 13 amino acids. CDR3 region: CAWRRRSSGEQYF. The DNA for the CDR3 is TGTGCCTGGAGACGTAGGAGTTCGGGCGAGCAGTACTTC.